This TCR beta chain was captured in a study of shared clonotypes between healthy human individuals (dated by TCRdb to the early 2020s). With respect to the entire study: The cohort included three men and a couple of women between 18 and 49 years of age. For each donor, three plates each were used for CD4 naive and CD4 memory, two plates were used for CD8 naive, and one plate was used for CD8 memory. To estimate repertoire size and how much clonotype sharing occurs between individuals, the study deeply sequenced the blood TCR repertoires of roughly 5 healthy adults. Different laboratories and diverse techniques were used to prepare libraries and sequence TCR repertoires, to increase sequencing depth and limit assay-specific biases. Between about 0.85 and 9.5 billion PBMCs per donor were obtained by leukapheresis.

TCR CDR3 regions were amplified from genomic DNA by multiplex PCR using the deep immunoSEQ assay. Genomic DNA extracted from each cell subset was distributed evenly over all wells of several immunoSEQ 96-well plates, and each plate served as one replicate. For sorted subsets, approximately 0.2 ug of genomic DNA, equivalent to some 33,000 T cell genomes, went into each replicate PCR. The purified libraries were quantified using a Qubit 3.0 fluorometer, sized with a Bioanalyzer 2100, and then quantified again using the KAPA Library Quantification kit. A separate single-read 150-cycle Illumina NextSeq 550 flow cell was used to sequence each immunoSEQ 96-well plate. In the authors' own workflow: Because the immunoSEQ output included only junctional sequences and no quality scores, the filtering could not be the same as the filtering used for full-length reads. Sequences were annotated with PyIR, a Python wrapper for IgBLAST v1.9, using IMGT germline references to assign V/J genes and CDR3. Reads with weak V/J assignments (E-value above 1e-6), missing CDR3, stop codons, out-of-frame junctions, or ambiguous translated residues were removed. A V3J clonotype was defined by an identical inferred V gene, J gene, and CDR3 amino acid sequence. The percentage overlap between two repertoires was calculated by dividing the number of shared unique clonotypes by the size of the smaller repertoire. Three approaches were used to assess repertoire richness: RTK rarefaction, the Chao1 estimator, and Recon v2.1 estimates of unobserved clonotypes. Generation probabilities were computed with OLGA for all TCRbeta clonotypes obtained by the gDNA method from a handful of donors. What TCRdb holds here is the immuneACCESS table cut down to in-frame rearrangements. Part of the clones is not present; checked against another copy, under half of the missing clones reflect an unresolved V gene, and the others are unexplained. D and trimming were read from the DNA, whereas the V and J calls and clone size are those reported in that table. The sample table holds a few hundred thousand clones, of which 97% were seen once. The top ten clonotypes cover roughly 0.055% of the sample.

Here is what the overall study found, with its caveats: Based on pairwise subsampling, the degree of clonotype sharing among donors was expected to be affected by sequencing depth. Because the study included a small number of donors, the genetic and exposure-history diversity represented was limited. Larger estimated clonotype richness was generally found for naive subsets than for memory subsets. Higher generation probabilities were observed for clonotypes shared by all four sorted-subset donors than for non-shared clonotypes. Approximately 5% of naive CD4, 3.5% of naive CD8, roughly 2.4% of memory CD4, and 0.4% of memory CD8 clonotypes were shared across a few donors. Incomplete sequencing was indicated by rarefaction of sorted-subset datasets, despite the large sequencing depth. Sampling was restricted to blood, and TCR repertoires in tissue are likely to differ from TCR repertoires in blood.

The donors were healthy, HIV-negative adults with no recently reported acute infections or vaccinations. Only Caucasian adults living in Nashville, Tennessee, USA were represented among the donors. CD4+ T cells were enriched by magnetic negative selection; naive cells were then positively selected on CD45RA, and the negative fraction formed the memory subset. After blood collection by leukapheresis, PBMCs were isolated using Ficoll-Histopaque density gradient centrifugation and then cryopreserved in the vapor phase of liquid nitrogen. Analytical flow cytometry was used to check the purity and quantity of each magnetically sorted T cell population. Each sorted fraction had its genomic DNA isolated and then quantified by UV absorbance on a Nanodrop 2000c. Worth noting for this clone: Its antigen is not yet known. No base quality values were provided; no much bigger clone lies one nucleotide off.

Reading the germline V gene gives CDR1 SGHTS and CDR2 YDEGEE. V is shortened by 4 bases, J by 11 bases, and the region joining them spans 16 bases. Counted from cysteine to phenylalanine, this CDR3 has 12 amino acids. The sequence is cut down to CDR3 DNA, 36 bases in frame from base 1. Input material: naive CD4+ T cells sorted from blood. The sample's cell subset or site, from its label and the paper: CD45RA+ positively selected. The TCR was taken from a woman in her thirties in good health. The chain employs TRBV5-8 and TRBJ2-7; TRBD1 might be the D gene, on 6 matching bases. CDR3 reads: CASSLVRTEKYF. The DNA sequence follows: TGTGCCAGCAGCCTGGTACGGACAGAAAAGTACTTC.